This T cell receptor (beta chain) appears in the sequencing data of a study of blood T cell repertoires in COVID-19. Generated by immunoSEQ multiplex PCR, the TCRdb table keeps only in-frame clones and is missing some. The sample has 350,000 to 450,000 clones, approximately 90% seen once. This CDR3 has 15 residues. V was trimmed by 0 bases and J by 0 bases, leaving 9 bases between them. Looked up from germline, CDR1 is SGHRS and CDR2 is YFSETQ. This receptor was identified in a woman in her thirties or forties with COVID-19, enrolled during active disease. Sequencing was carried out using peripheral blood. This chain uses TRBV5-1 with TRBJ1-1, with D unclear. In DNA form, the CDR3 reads TGCGCCAGCAGCTTGGATCCCCAATTGAACACTGAAGCTTTCTTT. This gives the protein CASSLDPQLNTEAFF.